Listed below are T cell receptor beta chains from one sample, sequenced in a study of OX40 agonist ivuxolimab in advanced cancers. The assay was immunoSEQ multiplex PCR, and TCRdb's table has in-frame clones only and misses some. The sample contains about 31,000 clones, around 76% of which appear only once. The material was CD4+ or CD8+ T cells sorted from blood, obtained in a trial of the OX40 agonist ivuxolimab. These receptors all stem from an adult with an advanced solid tumor such as melanoma, head and neck, liver or kidney cancer. The CDR3 runs from the conserved cysteine through the conserved F or W. D genes are given only for firm matches. Some rows mark clone size as missing; the rest say once, few, many or name a class of expanded clone.

cdr3_length,d_call,j_call,clone_size,v_call,cdr3_aa,cdr3_nt
13,NA,TRBJ2-7,few,TRBV7-6,CASSARTSREQYF,TGTGCCAGCAGCGCACGGACGTCGAGGGAGCAGTACTTC
15,NA,TRBJ2-2,NA,TRBV5-1,CASSLGNTNTGELFF,TGCGCCAGCAGCTTGGGAAATACGAACACCGGGGAGCTGTTTTTT
16,NA,TRBJ1-1,few,TRBV11-3,CASSLEESEGHTEAFF,TGTGCCAGCAGCTTAGAGGAATCGGAGGGGCATACTGAAGCTTTCTTT
18,NA,TRBJ2-1,few,TRBV9,CASSVKNHRVGSYNEQFF,TGTGCCAGCAGCGTAAAAAATCACAGGGTTGGCTCCTACAATGAGCAGTTCTTC
15,TRBD2,TRBJ2-3,NA,TRBV28,CASSLALAGADTQYF,TGTGCCAGCAGTTTAGCACTAGCGGGGGCAGATACGCAGTATTTT
13,NA,TRBJ2-3,once,TRBV9,CASSVSSTDTQYF,TGTGCCAGCAGCGTTAGTTCGACAGATACGCAGTATTTT
14,NA,TRBJ2-5,NA,TRBV21-1,CASSTSPGQGDQYF,TGTGCCAGCAGCACAAGTCCGGGACAGGGAGACCAGTACTTC
13,NA,TRBJ1-2,NA,TRBV19,CASSREGNYGYTF,TGTGCCAGTAGCAGGGAAGGGAACTATGGCTACACCTTC
15,NA,TRBJ1-5,NA,TRBV6-6,CASSRLQNSNQPQHF,TGTGCCAGCAGCCGCCTCCAGAATAGCAATCAGCCCCAGCATTTT
16,TRBD2,TRBJ2-3,once,TRBV19,CASSTPGTSGVDTQYF,TGTGCCAGTAGTACCCCTGGGACTAGCGGGGTAGATACGCAGTATTTT
16,NA,TRBJ2-3,NA,TRBV5-1,CASSLARQSSTDTQYF,TGCGCCAGCAGCTTGGCCCGGCAGTCTAGCACAGATACGCAGTATTTT
15,NA,TRBJ1-1,NA,TRBV28,CASSLLPGEYTEAFF,TGTGCCAGCAGCCTACTCCCAGGAGAGTACACTGAAGCTTTCTTT
13,TRBD1,TRBJ2-1,NA,TRBV9,CASSGTGANEQFF,TGTGCCAGCAGCGGGACAGGGGCCAATGAGCAGTTCTTC
12,NA,TRBJ2-3,NA,TRBV7-9,CASSSPTDTQYF,TGTGCCAGCAGCTCGCCAACAGATACGCAGTATTTT
14,NA,TRBJ2-7,NA,TRBV4-1,CASSPRQSSYEQYF,TGCGCCAGCAGCCCTCGACAGAGCTCCTACGAGCAGTACTTC
16,NA,TRBJ1-5,NA,TRBV7-2,CASSLSGRGGNQPQHF,TGTGCCAGCAGCTTAAGTGGCAGGGGAGGCAATCAGCCCCAGCATTTT
18,NA,TRBJ1-1,NA,TRBV10-3,CAISKTSPRINQNTEAFF,TGTGCCATCAGCAAGACCAGCCCCCGAATTAACCAGAACACTGAAGCTTTCTTT
15,NA,TRBJ2-7,NA,TRBV9,CASSAGSASAYEQYF,TGTGCCAGCAGCGCAGGGAGCGCGAGTGCCTACGAGCAGTACTTC
14,NA,TRBJ2-7,NA,TRBV21-1,CASSRTAYNHEQYF,TGTGCCAGCAGCAGGACAGCGTATAACCACGAGCAGTACTTC
17,NA,TRBJ1-6,NA,TRBV11-1,CASSSSRDRGRKSPLHF,TGTGCCAGCAGCTCTTCGAGGGATAGGGGGAGGAAGTCACCCCTCCACTTT
14,NA,TRBJ2-1,NA,TRBV14,CASSHTGRDNEQFF,TGTGCCAGCAGCCATACAGGGCGAGACAATGAGCAGTTCTTC
16,NA,TRBJ1-4,NA,TRBV10-3,CAISESPRGGGEKLFF,TGTGCCATCAGTGAGTCCCCCAGGGGCGGGGGTGAAAAACTGTTTTTT
13,NA,TRBJ2-5,NA,TRBV10-1,CASSARTQETQYF,TGCGCCAGCAGTGCCCGGACTCAAGAGACCCAGTACTTC
15,NA,TRBJ2-7,NA,TRBV6-5,CASSPRPDSSYEQYF,TGTGCCAGCAGTCCTCGACCCGACAGCTCCTACGAGCAGTACTTC
15,TRBD1,TRBJ2-1,once,TRBV28,CASSQPGTGYNEQFF,TGTGCCAGCAGTCAACCCGGGACAGGGTACAATGAGCAGTTCTTC
16,NA,TRBJ2-5,NA,TRBV2,CASGGANSAYQETQYF,TGTGCCAGCGGGGGCGCGAACAGCGCGTACCAAGAGACCCAGTACTTC
13,TRBD1,TRBJ2-7,NA,TRBV5-4,CASSPRQGFEQYF,TGTGCCAGCAGCCCGCGACAGGGGTTCGAGCAGTACTTC
15,NA,TRBJ2-7,NA,TRBV30,CAWRDKTGSSYEQYF,TGTGCCTGGAGAGACAAAACAGGGAGCTCCTACGAGCAGTACTTC
17,TRBD1,TRBJ2-7,NA,TRBV4-3,CASSQEMGTGRIGEQYF,TGCGCCAGCAGCCAAGAAATGGGGACAGGGCGAATAGGGGAGCAGTACTTC
17,TRBD2,TRBJ2-7,NA,TRBV16,CASSQFGTSGFAYEQYF,TGTGCCAGCAGCCAATTTGGTACTAGCGGATTCGCCTACGAGCAGTACTTC
12,TRBD1,TRBJ1-1,NA,TRBV2,CASSGTGAEAFF,TGTGCCAGCAGTGGGACAGGGGCTGAAGCTTTCTTT
16,TRBD1,TRBJ1-2,NA,TRBV27,CASSFSPPTGGDGYTF,TGTGCCAGCAGTTTTTCCCCTCCGACAGGGGGAGATGGCTACACCTTC
15,TRBD1,TRBJ1-5,NA,TRBV6-5,CASNQGVDSNQPQHF,TGTGCCAGCAATCAGGGGGTGGATAGCAATCAGCCCCAGCATTTT
11,NA,TRBJ2-3,few,TRBV11-2,CASSLGGTQYF,TGTGCCAGCAGCTTAGGCGGTACGCAGTATTTT
14,TRBD2,TRBJ2-7,NA,TRBV2,CASNGGVVPYEQYF,TGTGCCAGCAACGGGGGGGTTGTGCCTTACGAGCAGTACTTC
14,NA,TRBJ2-7,NA,TRBV13,CASSLPSDRVEQYF,TGTGCCAGCAGCTTACCCTCGGACCGGGTCGAGCAGTACTTC
17,TRBD2,TRBJ2-1,NA,TRBV28,CASSSGTSGRFYNEQFF,TGTGCCAGCAGCTCCGGGACTAGCGGGAGGTTTTACAATGAGCAGTTCTTC
14,NA,TRBJ2-1,NA,TRBV9,CASSVEGGSSEQFF,TGTGCCAGCAGCGTTGAAGGAGGGTCTAGTGAGCAGTTCTTC
16,NA,TRBJ2-7,NA,TRBV21-1,CASSKVFWITDYEQYF,TGTGCCAGCAGCAAAGTCTTCTGGATAACGGACTACGAGCAGTACTTC
17,TRBD2,TRBJ2-7,NA,TRBV11-3,CASSPRGARGSSYEQYF,TGTGCCAGCAGCCCGCGGGGGGCCCGGGGTTCCTCCTACGAGCAGTACTTC
11,NA,TRBJ1-2,once,TRBV6-5,CATHRNYGYTF,TGTGCCACCCACCGTAACTATGGCTACACCTTC
12,NA,TRBJ2-1,NA,TRBV2,CASGGQYNEQFF,TGTGCCAGCGGGGGGCAATACAATGAGCAGTTCTTC
16,TRBD1,TRBJ1-2,NA,TRBV9,CASSPTWTGGNYGYTF,TGTGCCAGCAGCCCCACTTGGACAGGGGGCAACTATGGCTACACCTTC
13,TRBD1,TRBJ1-5,NA,TRBV19,CASSSDRAQPQHF,TGTGCCAGTAGTTCGGACAGGGCTCAGCCCCAGCATTTT
16,TRBD1,TRBJ2-5,once,TRBV11-2,CASSFDRDRVRGAQYF,TGTGCCAGCAGCTTCGACCGGGACAGGGTACGGGGGGCCCAGTACTTC
13,NA,TRBJ2-7,NA,TRBV6-6,CASKVSPWDEQYF,TGTGCCAGCAAAGTTAGCCCTTGGGACGAGCAGTACTTC
14,NA,TRBJ1-6,NA,TRBV6-1,CASSEEAGNSPLHF,TGTGCCAGCAGTGAAGAGGCAGGGAATTCACCCCTCCACTTT
15,TRBD2,TRBJ2-5,NA,TRBV7-9,CASSRAGGSQETQYF,TGTGCCAGCAGCCGAGCGGGAGGGAGCCAAGAGACCCAGTACTTC
16,TRBD1,TRBJ2-7,NA,TRBV14,CASSRDETGSTYEQYF,TGTGCCAGCAGCCGGGATGAGACAGGGTCGACCTACGAGCAGTACTTC
13,NA,TRBJ2-7,NA,TRBV6-5,CAGAPGPSYEQYF,TGTGCCGGCGCTCCGGGACCCTCCTACGAGCAGTACTTC
16,TRBD2,TRBJ2-7,NA,TRBV7-3,CASSLARLAGTYEQYF,TGTGCCAGCAGCTTAGCGCGGCTAGCGGGGACCTACGAGCAGTACTTC
17,TRBD2,TRBJ2-1,NA,TRBV19,CASSLLPTSGRSNEQFF,TGTGCCAGTAGTCTTCTTCCGACTAGCGGGAGGAGTAATGAGCAGTTCTTC
14,TRBD2,TRBJ2-1,NA,TRBV7-2,CASSSLAGGNEQFF,TGTGCCAGCAGTTCTCTAGCGGGAGGAAATGAGCAGTTCTTC
14,TRBD2,TRBJ2-2,NA,TRBV11-1,CASSPGRHTGELFF,TGTGCCAGCAGCCCCGGGAGGCACACCGGGGAGCTGTTTTTT
14,TRBD1,TRBJ1-6,NA,TRBV10-3,CATTGTGGFSPLHF,TGTGCCACCACCGGGACAGGGGGCTTTTCACCCCTCCACTTT
15,NA,TRBJ2-6,once,TRBV19,CASSMADSGANVLTF,TGTGCCAGTAGTATGGCAGACTCTGGGGCCAACGTCCTGACTTTC
14,NA,TRBJ2-3,NA,TRBV6-5,CASSTGAITDTQYF,TGTGCCAGCAGTACGGGCGCAATCACAGATACGCAGTATTTT
17,NA,TRBJ2-5,NA,TRBV4-1,CASSQGDPLSRQETQYF,TGCGCCAGCAGCCAAGGAGACCCCCTCAGCCGACAAGAGACCCAGTACTTC
17,TRBD1,TRBJ2-1,NA,TRBV7-6,CASGSNKQGALDNEQFF,TGTGCCAGCGGCTCGAACAAACAGGGGGCTCTGGACAATGAGCAGTTCTTC
15,TRBD1,TRBJ1-1,NA,TRBV29-1,CSVAQDRGRFTEAFF,TGCAGCGTCGCCCAGGACAGGGGGCGGTTCACTGAAGCTTTCTTT